These T cell receptor beta chains were read from a single sample in a study of cytomegalovirus exposure and HLA in healthy donors. Method: immunoSEQ multiplex PCR; TCRdb's copy keeps in-frame clones and lacks some. The repertoire holds approximately 100,000 clones, with 65% to 80% as singletons. Sample: PBMCs. These receptors all come from a man between 60 and 70 years old in good health and CMV-seropositive. Both conserved end residues are part of each CDR3. A D gene is named only where the DNA matches it firmly. Some rows mark clone size as missing; the rest say once, few, many or name a class of expanded clone.

CDR3	DNA	V	D	J	size
CASSVYNRERAFF	TGTGCCAGCAGCGTCTACAACAGGGAGAGGGCTTTCTTT	TRBV5-4	NA	TRBJ1-1	few
CASSLSLSWGVGEQYF	TGTGCCAGCAGCTTGTCTTTATCCTGGGGGGTCGGCGAGCAGTACTTC	TRBV5-4	NA	TRBJ2-7	few
CSVENQGSYYGYTF	TGCAGCGTTGAAAACCAGGGAAGTTACTATGGCTACACCTTC	TRBV29-1	NA	TRBJ1-2	NA
CASSVTWDFSYEQYF	TGTGCCAGCAGCGTCACCTGGGACTTCTCCTACGAGCAGTACTTC	TRBV9	NA	TRBJ2-7	NA
CASSVGGSLRADTQYF	TGTGCCAGCAGCGTAGGAGGGAGCCTGCGCGCGGATACGCAGTATTTT	TRBV9	NA	TRBJ2-3	NA
CASKSFDEKLFF	TGTGCCAGCAAATCTTTCGATGAAAAACTGTTTTTT	TRBV28	NA	TRBJ1-4	NA
CASSGEGQRTYNEQFF	TGTGCCAGCAGCGGGGAAGGACAGAGGACCTACAATGAGCAGTTCTTC	TRBV9	NA	TRBJ2-1	NA
CASSSQGWYEQYF	TGTGCCAGCTCAAGCCAGGGGTGGTACGAGCAGTACTTC	TRBV18	NA	TRBJ2-7	NA
CASGGGDQETQYF	TGCGCCAGCGGCGGGGGGGACCAAGAGACCCAGTACTTC	TRBV5-1	TRBD2	TRBJ2-5	NA
CASSGDGERTQYF	TGTGCCAGCAGTGGTGACGGGGAAAGGACGCAGTATTTT	TRBV6-5	NA	TRBJ2-3	NA
CAISALTGPNYGYTF	TGTGCCATCAGTGCTCTGACAGGGCCAAACTATGGCTACACCTTC	TRBV10-3	TRBD1	TRBJ1-2	NA
CASSQGRGGGRRDTQYF	TGCGCCAGCAGCCAAGGACGCGGGGGGGGCCGGAGAGATACGCAGTATTTT	TRBV4-3	TRBD2	TRBJ2-3	NA
CASSQAGESTDTQYF	TGTGCCAGCAGCCAAGCGGGGGAGAGCACAGATACGCAGTATTTT	TRBV5-4	TRBD2	TRBJ2-3	NA
CASSPGLAYEETQYF	TGTGCCAGCAGCCCGGGACTAGCATATGAAGAGACCCAGTACTTC	TRBV7-3	TRBD2	TRBJ2-5	NA
CASSLEAGRTNEKLFF	TGTGCCAGCAGCTTAGAAGCGGGCAGAACTAATGAAAAACTGTTTTTT	TRBV7-6	NA	TRBJ1-4	NA
CASSPNRGEGSGANVLTF	TGTGCCAGTAGCCCGAACAGGGGTGAAGGGTCTGGGGCCAACGTCCTGACTTTC	TRBV19	TRBD1	TRBJ2-6	once
CASSSHGGSGNTIYF	TGTGCCAGCAGTTCACACGGGGGCTCTGGAAACACCATATATTTT	TRBV28	NA	TRBJ1-3	NA
CASSLQGAYNSPLHF	TGTGCCAGCAGCTTACAGGGGGCCTATAATTCACCCCTCCACTTT	TRBV7-3	TRBD1	TRBJ1-6	NA
CASSSAGWTTEAFF	TGTGCCAGCAGTTCTGCGGGTTGGACGACTGAAGCTTTCTTT	TRBV6-5	NA	TRBJ1-1	once
CASSLDRGTYGYTF	TGCGCCAGCAGCTTGGACAGGGGTACCTATGGCTACACCTTC	TRBV5-1	TRBD1	TRBJ1-2	NA
CASRGQYSNQPQHF	TGTGCCAGCAGGGGACAGTATAGCAATCAGCCCCAGCATTTT	TRBV6-6	TRBD1	TRBJ1-5	NA
CASSATGSSYNEQFF	TGTGCCAGCAGCGCGACCGGGAGCTCCTACAATGAGCAGTTCTTC	TRBV9	NA	TRBJ2-1	NA
CASSTAGTTPYEQYF	TGTGCCAGCAGCACGGCCGGGACAACACCCTACGAGCAGTACTTC	TRBV7-9	NA	TRBJ2-7	NA
CASSQGSSGGRGRKYF	TGCGCCAGCAGCCAAGGGTCTAGCGGGGGAAGAGGCCGCAAATATTTT	TRBV4-3	TRBD2	TRBJ2-3	NA
CSGTSAQETQYF	TGCAGCGGAACTAGCGCACAAGAGACCCAGTACTTC	TRBV29-1	TRBD2	TRBJ2-5	once
CASRGEVSYGYTF	TGTGCCAGCCGGGGGGAAGTTAGCTATGGCTACACCTTC	TRBV6-5	NA	TRBJ1-2	NA
CASSIFGRGQANYGYTF	TGTGCCAGTAGTATATTCGGCCGGGGACAAGCTAACTATGGCTACACCTTC	TRBV19	NA	TRBJ1-2	NA
CASSLGGEKLFF	TGCGCCAGCAGCTTGGGAGGGGAAAAACTGTTTTTT	TRBV5-1	NA	TRBJ1-4	NA
CASSQDTGYGYTF	TGCGCCAGCAGCCAAGATACAGGCTATGGCTACACCTTC	TRBV4-3	NA	TRBJ1-2	NA
CASRGSGGLHEQYF	TGTGCCAGCAGGGGAAGCGGGGGGCTCCACGAGCAGTACTTC	TRBV28	TRBD2	TRBJ2-7	NA
CASSPRAGTGVYEQYF	TGTGCCAGCAGCCCAAGAGCCGGGACAGGGGTGTACGAGCAGTACTTC	TRBV7-2	TRBD1	TRBJ2-7	NA
CASSSGSFTGQPQHF	TGTGCCAGCAGTTCGGGGTCATTCACGGGCCAGCCCCAGCATTTT	TRBV6-6	NA	TRBJ1-5	NA
CASSQGAHGYEQYF	TGTGCCAGCAGCCAAGGGGCGCATGGCTACGAGCAGTACTTC	TRBV4-2	NA	TRBJ2-7	once
CASSVPGVSSGANVLTF	TGTGCCAGCAGCGTTCCGGGGGTTAGCTCTGGGGCCAACGTCCTGACTTTC	TRBV7-2	NA	TRBJ2-6	NA
CASSLTPAPSSEQYF	TGTGCCAGCAGCTTAACACCTGCTCCTTCTAGCGAGCAGTACTTC	TRBV11-2	NA	TRBJ2-7	NA
CAISESLSYGELFF	TGTGCCATCAGTGAGTCGTTGTCTTATGGGGAGCTGTTTTTT	TRBV10-3	NA	TRBJ2-2	NA
CASSPTGSTETQYF	TGTGCCAGCAGCCCGACAGGGAGTACGGAGACCCAGTACTTC	TRBV11-2	TRBD1	TRBJ2-5	NA